This is a list of T cell receptor beta chains from one sample in a study of regulatory T cells in long-lasting Graves disease. One entry per CDR3 protein, called by TCRdb with MiXCR from the multiplex PCR reads. The sample yields 400,000 to 450,000 distinct CDR3 sequences, around 22% seen once. The sample in question was peripheral blood mononuclear cells (PBMCs), obtained when the disease was refractory, from a patient treated with antithyroid drugs. The origin of the receptors is a female donor with Graves disease. Both conserved end residues are trimmed from each CDR3. Fields, in order: J gene, V gene, CDR3 protein.

TRBJ1-1 TRBV6-5 ASSYRMNTEAF
TRBJ1-1 TRBV28 ASSFSGLVAEAF
TRBJ2-5 TRBV10-3 AISESPWETQY
TRBJ1-1 TRBV6-1 AITAGGRTEAF
TRBJ1-5 TRBV5-1 ASSPGTGGHQPQH
TRBJ1-1 TRBV15 ATSRDRGTGGTEAF
TRBJ1-2 TRBV7-2 ASSLNSLNGYT
TRBJ2-7 TRBV6-9 ASSYEPSGRDSEQY
TRBJ1-2 TRBV12-3/TRBV12-4 ASRPTGASSGYT
TRBJ1-5 TRBV12-3/TRBV12-4 ASSFWVGDQPQH
TRBJ1-6 TRBV2 ASSPASWSLH
TRBJ2-7 TRBV18 ASSGGGAYEQY
TRBJ1-3 TRBV28 ASSTPQGLRGNTIY
TRBJ2-5 TRBV5-4 ASSSSLQGHRVTQY
TRBJ1-5 TRBV2 ASTVGKNSNQPQH
TRBJ2-2 TRBV11-3 ASSLENSGELF
TRBJ1-1 TRBV19 AAQRAGGIMRTEAF
TRBJ1-2 TRBV27 ASSGIDADSLNYGYT
TRBJ2-4 TRBV12-3/TRBV12-4 ASSLAGGPKNIQY
TRBJ2-5 TRBV18 ASSPSSSLAGVGETQY
TRBJ1-1 TRBV6-1 ASTRTENTEAF
TRBJ2-7 TRBV20-1 SARRASGRPYEQY
TRBJ1-2 TRBV6-1 ASQRPGNYGYT
TRBJ2-2 TRBV30 ARRRPGTGELF
TRBJ1-1 TRBV20-1 SARETAEAF
TRBJ1-1 TRBV19 ASSIKAGSNTEAF
TRBJ2-7 TRBV5-1 ASSRRPGQASSYEQY
TRBJ2-7 TRBV7-9 ASSWDDTYEQY
TRBJ1-1 TRBV7-2 ASSPGGMRNTEAF
TRBJ2-7 TRBV29-1 SVEGQPGNEQY
TRBJ2-5 TRBV12-3/TRBV12-4 ASSLRGGMETQY
- TRBV27 ASKQEGKNEQY
TRBJ2-7 TRBV3-1 ASSQSFVQEQY
TRBJ1-1 TRBV28 ASSPRQGEAF
TRBJ2-3 TRBV20-1 SAKTGGDTDTQY
TRBJ2-1 TRBV20-1 SEAGRRNEQF
TRBJ2-1 TRBV6-1 ASTTGTAYNEQF
TRBJ1-1 TRBV5-1 ASSLSQGSTEAF
TRBJ2-1 TRBV24-1 ATSDFAEQF
TRBJ1-1 TRBV7-9 ASSRNRGGQEAF
TRBJ2-6 TRBV7-9 ASSPPLRFSGANVLT
TRBJ1-5 TRBV20-1 SARGPGGGNQPQH